This TCR beta chain emerged from a study of control samples from healthy donors and cancer patients. The data were produced by immunoSEQ multiplex PCR, yet TCRdb's version contains in-frame clones alone and is incomplete. The data show more than 95,000 clones, about 92% seen once. CDR3 length: 11 amino acids. The V segment lost 6 bases and the J segment 5 bases; nucleotides outside the gene matches: 3. Germline CDR1 and CDR2: GTSNPN and SVGIG (reference sequence). The sequence came from a man older than 75 with head and neck cancer. V gene TRBV30 combines with J gene TRBJ1-1; 7 bases agree with TRBD1. Sequencing used PBMCs. The CDR3, as DNA: TGTGCCTGTCACAGGGGAACTGAAGCTTTCTTT. It codes for CACHRGTEAFF.